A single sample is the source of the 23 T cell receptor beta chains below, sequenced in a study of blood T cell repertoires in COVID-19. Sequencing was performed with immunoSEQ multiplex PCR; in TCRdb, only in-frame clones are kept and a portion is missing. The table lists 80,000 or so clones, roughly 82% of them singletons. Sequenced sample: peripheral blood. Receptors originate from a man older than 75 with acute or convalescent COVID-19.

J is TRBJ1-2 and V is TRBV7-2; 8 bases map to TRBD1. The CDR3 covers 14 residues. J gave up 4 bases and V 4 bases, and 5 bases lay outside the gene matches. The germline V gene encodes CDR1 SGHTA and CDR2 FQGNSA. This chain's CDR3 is CASSSGQGGYGYTF. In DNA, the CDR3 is TGTGCCAGCAGCTCCGGACAGGGAGGCTATGGCTACACCTTC.

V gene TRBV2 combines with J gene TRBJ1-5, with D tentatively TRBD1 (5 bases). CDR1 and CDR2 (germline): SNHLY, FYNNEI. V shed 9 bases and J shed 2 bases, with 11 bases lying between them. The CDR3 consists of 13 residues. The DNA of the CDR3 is TGTGCCAGTCATGTCAGGGGCAATCAGCCCCAGCATTTT. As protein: CASHVRGNQPQHF.

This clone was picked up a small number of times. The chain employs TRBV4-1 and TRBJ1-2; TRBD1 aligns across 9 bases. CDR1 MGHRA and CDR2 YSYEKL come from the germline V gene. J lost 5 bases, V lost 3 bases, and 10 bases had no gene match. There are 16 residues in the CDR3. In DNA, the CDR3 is TGCGCCAGCAGCCATTCCCCGGGACAGGGTGTGTATGGCTACACCTTC. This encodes CASSHSPGQGVYGYTF.

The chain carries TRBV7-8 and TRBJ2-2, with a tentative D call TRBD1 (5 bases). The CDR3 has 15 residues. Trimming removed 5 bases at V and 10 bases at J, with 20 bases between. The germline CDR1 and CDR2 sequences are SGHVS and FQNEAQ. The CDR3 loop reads CASSTRLGVEMELFF. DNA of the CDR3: TGTGCCAGCAGCACAAGGCTAGGGGTCGAAATGGAGCTGTTTTTT.

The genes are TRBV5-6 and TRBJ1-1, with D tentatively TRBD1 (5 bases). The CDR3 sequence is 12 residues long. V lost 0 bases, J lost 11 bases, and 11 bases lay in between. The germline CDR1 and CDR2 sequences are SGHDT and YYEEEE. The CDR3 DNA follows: TGTGCCAGCAGCTTGGGGGTCAGGGCGGCTTTCTTT. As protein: CASSLGVRAAFF.

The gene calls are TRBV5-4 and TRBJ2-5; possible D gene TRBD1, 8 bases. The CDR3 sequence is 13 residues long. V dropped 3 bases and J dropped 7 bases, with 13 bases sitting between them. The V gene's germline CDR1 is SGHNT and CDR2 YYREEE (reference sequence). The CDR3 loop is CASSSDREGTQYF. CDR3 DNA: TGTGCCAGCAGCTCGGACAGGGAGGGGACCCAGTACTTC.

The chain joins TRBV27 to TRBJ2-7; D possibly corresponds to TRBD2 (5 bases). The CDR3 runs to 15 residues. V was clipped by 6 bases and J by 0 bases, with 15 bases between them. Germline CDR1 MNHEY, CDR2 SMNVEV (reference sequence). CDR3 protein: CASREIEAGSYEQYF. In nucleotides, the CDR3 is TGTGCCAGCAGAGAGATAGAGGCGGGCTCCTACGAGCAGTACTTC.

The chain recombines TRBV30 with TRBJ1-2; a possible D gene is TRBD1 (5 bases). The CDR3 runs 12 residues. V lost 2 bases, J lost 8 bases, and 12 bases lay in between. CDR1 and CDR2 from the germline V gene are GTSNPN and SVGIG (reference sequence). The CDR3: CAWSLPGFGYTF. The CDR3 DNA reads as TGTGCCTGGAGTCTCCCAGGGTTCGGCTACACCTTC.

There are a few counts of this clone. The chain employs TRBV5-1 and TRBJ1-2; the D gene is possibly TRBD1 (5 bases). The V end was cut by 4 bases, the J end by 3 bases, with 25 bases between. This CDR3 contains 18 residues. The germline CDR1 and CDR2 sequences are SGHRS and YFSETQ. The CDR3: CASSPEGRTTGRDYGYTF. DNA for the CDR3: TGCGCCAGCAGCCCGGAGGGCAGGACCACGGGACGAGACTATGGCTACACCTTC.

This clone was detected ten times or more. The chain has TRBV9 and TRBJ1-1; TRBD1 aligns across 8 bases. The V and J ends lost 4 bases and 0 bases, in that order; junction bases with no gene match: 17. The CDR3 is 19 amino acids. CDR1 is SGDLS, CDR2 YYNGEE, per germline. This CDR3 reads CASSPEDRALGNMNTEAFF. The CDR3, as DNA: TGTGCCAGCAGCCCAGAGGACAGGGCGCTAGGAAATATGAACACTGAAGCTTTCTTT.

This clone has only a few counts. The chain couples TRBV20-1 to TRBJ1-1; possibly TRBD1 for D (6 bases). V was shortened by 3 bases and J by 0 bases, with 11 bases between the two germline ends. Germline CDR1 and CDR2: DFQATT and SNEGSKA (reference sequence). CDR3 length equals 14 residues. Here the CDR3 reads CSASRQVVNTEAFF. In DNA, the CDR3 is TGCAGTGCTAGTCGACAGGTTGTGAACACTGAAGCTTTCTTT.

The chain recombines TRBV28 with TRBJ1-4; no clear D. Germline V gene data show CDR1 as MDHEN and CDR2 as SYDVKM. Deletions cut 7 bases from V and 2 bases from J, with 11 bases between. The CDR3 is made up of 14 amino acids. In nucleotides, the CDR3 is TGTGCCAGCATCCCTGGTGGCACTAATGAAAAACTGTTTTTT. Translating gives CASIPGGTNEKLFF.

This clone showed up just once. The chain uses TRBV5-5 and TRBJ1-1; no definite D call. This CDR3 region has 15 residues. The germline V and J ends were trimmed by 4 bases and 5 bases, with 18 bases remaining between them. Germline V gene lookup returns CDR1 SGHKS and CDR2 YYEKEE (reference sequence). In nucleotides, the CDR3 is TGTGCCAGCAGCGTCTCTTCGGGCGCGGGAACTGAAGCTTTCTTT. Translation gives CASSVSSGAGTEAFF.

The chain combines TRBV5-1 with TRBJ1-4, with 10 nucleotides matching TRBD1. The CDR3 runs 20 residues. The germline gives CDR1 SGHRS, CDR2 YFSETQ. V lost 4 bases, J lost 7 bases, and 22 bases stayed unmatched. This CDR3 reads CASSLTSRDRGRDRVEKLFF. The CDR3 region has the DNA TGCGCCAGCAGCCTTACCTCCCGAGACAGGGGGCGAGATCGGGTTGAAAAACTGTTTTTT.

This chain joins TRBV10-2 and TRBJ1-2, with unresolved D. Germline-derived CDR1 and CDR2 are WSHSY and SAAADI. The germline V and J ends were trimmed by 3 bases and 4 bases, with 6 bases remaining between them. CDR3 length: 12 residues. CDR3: CASSDDFYGYTF. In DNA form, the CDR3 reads TGCGCCAGCAGTGATGACTTCTATGGCTACACCTTC.

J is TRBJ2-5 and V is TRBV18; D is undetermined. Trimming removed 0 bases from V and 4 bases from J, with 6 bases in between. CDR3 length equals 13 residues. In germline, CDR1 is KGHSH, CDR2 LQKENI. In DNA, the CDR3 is TGTGCCAGCTCACCACCGACTTTAGAGACCCAGTACTTC. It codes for CASSPPTLETQYF.

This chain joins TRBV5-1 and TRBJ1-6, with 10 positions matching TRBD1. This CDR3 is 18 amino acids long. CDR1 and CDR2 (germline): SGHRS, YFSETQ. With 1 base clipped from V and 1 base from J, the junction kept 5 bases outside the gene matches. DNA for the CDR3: TGCGCCAGCAGCTTGTTCGGGACAGGGGATTCCTATAATTCACCCCTCCACTTT. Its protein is CASSLFGTGDSYNSPLHF.

The CDR3 protein is CASSLVLGTGNSYGYTF. The CDR3 DNA follows: TGTGCCAGCAGCTTAGTGTTGGGGACAGGGAATTCCTATGGCTACACCTTC. The V and J genes are TRBV7-6 and TRBJ1-2, with TRBD1 matching over 9 bases. The CDR3 runs to 17 residues. The V gene end was trimmed by 1 base and the J gene end by 4 bases; junction bases not matched to a gene: 10. CDR1 is SGHVS and CDR2 is FNYEAQ in the germline V gene.

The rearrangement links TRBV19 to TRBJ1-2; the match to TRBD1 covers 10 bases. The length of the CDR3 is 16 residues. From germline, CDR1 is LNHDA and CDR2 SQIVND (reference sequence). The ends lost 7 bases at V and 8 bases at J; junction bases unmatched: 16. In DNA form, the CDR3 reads TGTGCCAGTAAAGAAGTTTGGGACAGGGGCGCAGAGGGCTACACCTTC. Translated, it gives CASKEVWDRGAEGYTF.

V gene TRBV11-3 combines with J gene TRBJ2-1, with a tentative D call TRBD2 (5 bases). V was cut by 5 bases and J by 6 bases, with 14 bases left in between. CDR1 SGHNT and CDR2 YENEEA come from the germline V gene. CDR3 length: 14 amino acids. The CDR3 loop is CASSTPEEGNEQFF. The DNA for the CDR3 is TGTGCCAGCAGCACACCGGAAGAGGGCAATGAGCAGTTCTTC.

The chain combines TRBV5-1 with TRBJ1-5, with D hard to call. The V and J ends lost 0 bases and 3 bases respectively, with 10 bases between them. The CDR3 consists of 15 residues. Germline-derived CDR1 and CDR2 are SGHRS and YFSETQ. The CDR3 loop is CASSLAGVYNQPQHF. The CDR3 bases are TGCGCCAGCAGCTTGGCCGGGGTCTACAATCAGCCCCAGCATTTT.

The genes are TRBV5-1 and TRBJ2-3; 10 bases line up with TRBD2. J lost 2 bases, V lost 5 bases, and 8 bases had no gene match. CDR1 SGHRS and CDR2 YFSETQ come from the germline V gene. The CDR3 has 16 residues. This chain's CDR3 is CASSPGLAEDTDTQYF. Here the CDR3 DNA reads TGCGCCAGCAGTCCAGGACTAGCGGAGGACACAGATACGCAGTATTTT.

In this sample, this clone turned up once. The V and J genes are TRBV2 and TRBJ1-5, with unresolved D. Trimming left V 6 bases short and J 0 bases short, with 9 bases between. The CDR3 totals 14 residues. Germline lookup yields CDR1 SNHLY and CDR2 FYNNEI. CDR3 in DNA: TGTGCCAGCAGGGCTTTATATAGCAATCAGCCCCAGCATTTT. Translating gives CASRALYSNQPQHF.